A selection of T cell receptor beta chains follows, all from one sample in a study of PD-L1 blockade in urothelial cancer. Here immunoSEQ multiplex PCR was the method, and the copy in TCRdb shows in-frame clones only, minus some. The table records some 19,000 clones, approximately 82% of them present only once. The sequencing used PBMCs, collected around atezolizumab (anti-PD-L1) treatment. These receptors all come from a man between 50 and 59 years old with urothelial cancer. Both conserved end residues are part of each CDR3. A D gene is named only where the DNA matches it firmly. The size of a clone is reported for some rows only, either as once, few or many, or as a class for expanded clones.

abundance	v_gene	d_gene	j_gene	CDR3nt	CDR3aa
.	TRBV7-9	.	TRBJ1-2	TGTGCCAGCAGCTCTACTAATCCCCTTGGCTACACCTTC	CASSSTNPLGYTF
.	TRBV4-2	.	TRBJ1-2	TGTGCCAGCAGCCAAGAATTGACAGGTAAAAGGAATGGCTACACCTTC	CASSQELTGKRNGYTF
few	TRBV29-1	.	TRBJ1-1	TGCAGCGTTACCCGACAGGTGATGAACACTGAAGCTTTCTTT	CSVTRQVMNTEAFF
.	TRBV5-1	TRBD1	TRBJ1-2	TGCGCCAGCAGCACGACAGGGGACTATGGCTACACCTTC	CASSTTGDYGYTF
once	TRBV25-1	.	TRBJ2-5	TGTGCCAGCAGTCCCTCGGCAGGCTTCGGCGGGGAGACCCAGTACTTC	CASSPSAGFGGETQYF
.	TRBV19	TRBD2	TRBJ2-7	TGTGCCAGTAGTATAGCACTAGCGGGGACCTACGAGCAGTACTTC	CASSIALAGTYEQYF
.	TRBV25-1	TRBD2	TRBJ2-1	TGTGCCAGCCGCGAGGGGCTAGCGGGAGATGTCGACTACAATGAGCAGTTCTTC	CASREGLAGDVDYNEQFF
.	TRBV5-6	.	TRBJ1-3	TGTGCCAGCAGCTTGAGGGGTTCTGGAAACACCATATATTTT	CASSLRGSGNTIYF
few	TRBV19	TRBD1	TRBJ2-7	TGTGCCAGTAGTAGGGCCGGGACAGGGGCGTACGAGCAGTACTTC	CASSRAGTGAYEQYF
few	TRBV2	.	TRBJ2-4	TGTGCCAGCAGTGATACCTTCGGAAACATTCAGTACTTC	CASSDTFGNIQYF
medium-sized	TRBV19	.	TRBJ1-1	TGTGCCAGTAGTATGGGAGGAGGGCAGGGTCTCATGAACACTGAAGCTTTCTTT	CASSMGGGQGLMNTEAFF
.	TRBV5-1	.	TRBJ1-4	TGCGCCAGCAGCTTGGGTTACACCTGGGAGGATGAAAAACTGTTTTTT	CASSLGYTWEDEKLFF
.	TRBV4-1	.	TRBJ2-6	TGCGCCAGCAGCCAAGTTTTAAGTGCGGCAGCTGGGGCCAACGTCCTGACTTTC	CASSQVLSAAAGANVLTF
.	TRBV19	TRBD1	TRBJ1-1	TGTGCCAGTAGTATAGGACAGGGGGCCCAAGTTGCTGAAGCTTTCTTT	CASSIGQGAQVAEAFF
.	TRBV6-1	.	TRBJ1-1	TGTGCCAGCAGTGCTCCAGGTTTGGGTTCTTACATGAACACTGAAGCTTTCTTT	CASSAPGLGSYMNTEAFF
.	TRBV18	TRBD2	TRBJ2-2	TGTGCCAGCTCACCACCGGTCAGCGGGAGGGCCGGGGAGCTGTTTTTT	CASSPPVSGRAGELFF
.	TRBV19	TRBD1	TRBJ1-1	TGTGCCAGTAGTGGGACAGCTGAAGCTTTCTTT	CASSGTAEAFF
.	TRBV10-1	TRBD2	TRBJ2-3	TGCGCCAGCAGTGAGTCTGGACTAGCGACAGATACGCAGTATTTT	CASSESGLATDTQYF
medium-sized	TRBV4-1	TRBD1	TRBJ1-2	TGCGCCAGCAGCCAGCCCCGGGACAGGGGCTATGGCTACACCTTC	CASSQPRDRGYGYTF
few	TRBV5-4	.	TRBJ1-2	TGTGCCAGCAGCTTGGTAGGACAGTTCCACACCTTC	CASSLVGQFHTF
.	TRBV18	TRBD2	TRBJ2-7	TGTGCCAGCTCCCCCGGGACTAGCGACGAGCAGTACTTC	CASSPGTSDEQYF
.	TRBV19	.	TRBJ2-7	TGTGCCAGTAGTATACGCGAGGGCGAGCAGTACTTC	CASSIREGEQYF
few	TRBV19	.	TRBJ2-3	TGTGCCAGTAGTATAGGAGGCAGCACAGATACGCAGTATTTT	CASSIGGSTDTQYF
.	TRBV30	TRBD1	TRBJ1-2	TGTGCCGGGGACAGGGGGCGAATTAGATATGGCTACACCTTC	CAGDRGRIRYGYTF
.	TRBV18	.	TRBJ2-3	TGTGCCAGCTCATCGCAGGGGCGCCCCACAGATACGCAGTATTTT	CASSSQGRPTDTQYF
once	TRBV10-3	.	TRBJ2-1	TGTGCCATCAGTGAACGACTGTACAATGAGCAGTTCTTC	CAISERLYNEQFF
few	TRBV27	TRBD2	TRBJ2-3	TGTGCCAGCAGCCCGACTAGCGGGAGGGCAGATACGCAGTATTTT	CASSPTSGRADTQYF
.	TRBV5-1	TRBD2	TRBJ2-5	TGCGCCAGCAGCTTGGAGGGCGGGGGAGAGACCCAGTACTTC	CASSLEGGGETQYF
once	TRBV10-2	.	TRBJ2-2	TGCGCCAGCGGTAGGGACTTAAACACCGGGGAGCTGTTTTTT	CASGRDLNTGELFF
.	TRBV29-1	TRBD1	TRBJ2-1	TGCAGCGTTGAACGGCCCAGGGGGTCCCTCTCCTACAATGAGCAGTTCTTC	CSVERPRGSLSYNEQFF
.	TRBV6-6	TRBD2	TRBJ2-2	TGTGCCAGCAGCAACAGCGGGAGCGGGACCGGGGAGCTGTTTTTT	CASSNSGSGTGELFF
few	TRBV19	TRBD2	TRBJ2-3	TGTGCCAGTAGTCGTCGGGAGGGTGGCACAGATACGCAGTATTTT	CASSRREGGTDTQYF
.	TRBV6-1	TRBD1	TRBJ1-5	TGTGCCAGCATACGAGGACAGGGGCGAAGTCAGCCCCAGCATTTT	CASIRGQGRSQPQHF
.	TRBV2	TRBD1	TRBJ1-3	TGTGCCAGCGTGGGGACAGGGGGAACCGGAAACACCATATATTTT	CASVGTGGTGNTIYF
.	TRBV18	.	TRBJ2-1	TGTGCCAGCTCACCTAGCTCCTACAATGAGCAGTTCTTC	CASSPSSYNEQFF
few	TRBV2	.	TRBJ1-6	TGTGCCAGCAGTGAAGCACGAACAGGTCATTCACCCCTCCACTTT	CASSEARTGHSPLHF
.	TRBV15	TRBD2	TRBJ2-1	TGTGCCACCAGCAGAGGGAGGGCTAGCGGGGGTGTGGATGAGCAGTTCTTC	CATSRGRASGGVDEQFF
.	TRBV7-8	.	TRBJ1-1	TGTGCCAGCAGCTCCCAGAGGGCCACTGAAGCTTTCTTT	CASSSQRATEAFF
.	TRBV5-1	.	TRBJ1-1	TGCGCCAGCAGCTCCGGACAGCCCTTAGGGACTGAAGCTTTCTTT	CASSSGQPLGTEAFF
.	TRBV4-1	TRBD2	TRBJ2-5	TGCGCCAGCAGCCAAGAATCACTAGCGGCGGAGACCCAGTACTTC	CASSQESLAAETQYF
.	TRBV14	TRBD2	TRBJ2-2	TGTGCCAGCAGCCCCAGGGTCAGCGGGAGATACACCGGGGAGCTGTTTTTT	CASSPRVSGRYTGELFF
.	TRBV29-1	.	TRBJ1-1	TGCAGCGTTGTATTAGGAGGGACTGAAGCTTTCTTT	CSVVLGGTEAFF
.	TRBV2	.	TRBJ2-4	TGTGCCAGCAGTGAGAGGGTAGCCAAAAACATTCAGTACTTC	CASSERVAKNIQYF
.	TRBV7-9	TRBD1	TRBJ1-5	TGTGCCAGCAGCTCCCCTCAAGGAACAGGGGGCAATCAGCCCCAGCATTTT	CASSSPQGTGGNQPQHF
.	TRBV5-4	TRBD2	TRBJ2-2	TGTGCCAGCAGCTTGGGGATACTAGCGGGGGGTGCGAACACCGGGGAGCTGTTTTTT	CASSLGILAGGANTGELFF
.	TRBV7-2	TRBD1	TRBJ1-6	TGTGCCAGCAGCTTAGACAGGGGAGCTTCACCCCTCCACTTT	CASSLDRGASPLHF